Here is one T cell receptor (beta chain) with its context. The sample comes from a study of blood T cell repertoires in COVID-19. The germline gives CDR1 LNHDA, CDR2 SQIVND (reference sequence). The CDR3 sequence is 16 residues long. V was cut by 5 bases and J by 1 base, with 15 bases left in between. Participants were aged about 18 to 95 years, lived in 24 US areas, and enrolled virtually. Cohort assignment relied on participant-reported clinical history. Per the study methods: How many nucleated cells were present was estimated from reference gene primer amplification. Sequenced by immunoSEQ multiplex PCR; TCRdb stores in-frame clones only, minus some. That table gives V, J and clone size, and the DNA gave D and trimming. Among approximately 440,000 clones listed, around 90% were seen once.

The sequence was obtained from a man between 18 and 35 years old who had recovered from COVID-19. Sequenced: PBMCs or T cells enriched from blood (not recorded which). The J gene is TRBJ1-5, the V gene TRBV19; the D gene is possibly TRBD1 (6 bases). CDR3 region: CASSDTGTRSNQPQHF. For the CDR3, the DNA is TGTGCCAGTAGTGACACCGGGACACGCAGCAATCAGCCCCAGCATTTT. The whole variable domain, remainder taken from reference TRBV19 and TRBJ1-5, is DGGITQSPKYLFRKEGQNVTLSCEQNLNHDAMYWYRQDPGQGLRLIYYSQIVNDFQKGDIAEGYSVSREKKESFPLTVTSAQKNPTAFYLCASSDTGTRSNQPQHFGDGTRLSIL.